This T cell receptor (beta chain) appears in the sequencing data of a study of cytomegalovirus exposure and HLA in healthy donors. Across the whole study: Unique TCRs from HLA-typed donors, 75 million to 100 million of them, were held in an early data release.

Whole-study findings and limits: The study had only CMV serostatus as immune exposure information. According to a later analysis, most TCR beta chains associated with CMV appeared HLA-restricted.

The PCR made use of 60 Vbeta and 13 Jbeta primers. The table came from immunoSEQ multiplex PCR; TCRdb's copy has only in-frame clones and leaves some out. The repertoire holds 150,000 or so clones, with 65% to 75% as singletons. V lost 5 bases and J lost 7; bases outside the gene matches: 13. Per the germline V gene, CDR1 is GTSNPN and CDR2 is SVGIG (reference sequence). The length of the CDR3 is 15 residues. Details on this clone: Antigen unknown.

These donors counted as nominally healthy when sampled, but unrecorded immune exposures were likely. Sequencing was performed on PBMCs. This receptor was obtained from a girl aged 10-17 years in good health and CMV-seronegative. This chain links TRBV30 with TRBJ1-4, with 7 bases identical to TRBD1. The CDR3 spells CAWAGDRAGSEKLFF. The CDR3 coding sequence is TGTGCCTGGGCAGGAGACAGGGCTGGGTCTGAAAAACTGTTTTTT. Filled out from reference TRBV30 and TRBJ1-4, the complete variable domain reads SQTIHQWPATLVQPVGSPLSLECTVEGTSNPNLYWYRQAAGRGLQLLFYSVGIGQISSEVPQNLSASRPQDRQFILSSKKLLLSDSGFYLCAWAGDRAGSEKLFFGSGTQLSVL.